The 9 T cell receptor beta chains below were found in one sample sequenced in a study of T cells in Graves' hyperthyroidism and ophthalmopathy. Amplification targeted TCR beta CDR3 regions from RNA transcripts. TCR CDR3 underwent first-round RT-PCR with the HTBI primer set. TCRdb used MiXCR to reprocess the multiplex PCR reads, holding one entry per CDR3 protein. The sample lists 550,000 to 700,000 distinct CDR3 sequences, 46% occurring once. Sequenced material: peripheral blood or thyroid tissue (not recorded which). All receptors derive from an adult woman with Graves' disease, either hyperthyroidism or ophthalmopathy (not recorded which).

CDR3 in amino acids: CASSPRTSGREKLFF. CDR3 in DNA: TGTGCCAGCAGCCCCCGGACTAGCGGGAGAGAAAAACTGTTTTTT. The rearrangement uses TRBV7-2 and TRBJ1-4; D not certain. Germline CDR1 is SGHTA and CDR2 is FQGNSA. V lost 5 bases and J 8 bases, leaving 18 bases between the germline ends. The CDR3 is 15 amino acids.

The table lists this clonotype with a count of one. CDR3 sequence: CASSMAVDGYTF. The CDR3 DNA sequence: TGTGCCAGCAGCATGGCAGTGGATGGCTACACCTTC. The rearrangement joins TRBV7-9 to TRBJ1-2, with unresolved D. The V end was cut by 5 bases, the J end by 6 bases, with 10 bases between. From germline, CDR1 is SEHNR and CDR2 FQNEAQ (reference sequence). CDR3 length: 12 residues.

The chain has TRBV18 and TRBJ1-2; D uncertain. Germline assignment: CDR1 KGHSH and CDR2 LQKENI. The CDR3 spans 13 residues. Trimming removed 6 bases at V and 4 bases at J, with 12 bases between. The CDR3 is CASSSYGSYGYTF. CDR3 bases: TGTGCCAGCTCGTCGTACGGAAGCTATGGCTACACCTTC. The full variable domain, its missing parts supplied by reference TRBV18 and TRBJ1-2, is NAGVMQNPRHLVRRRGQEARLRCSPMKGHSHVYWYRQLPEEGLKFMVYLQKENIIDESGMPKERFSAEFPKEGPSILRIQQVVRGDSAAYFCASSSYGSYGYTFGSGTRLTVV.

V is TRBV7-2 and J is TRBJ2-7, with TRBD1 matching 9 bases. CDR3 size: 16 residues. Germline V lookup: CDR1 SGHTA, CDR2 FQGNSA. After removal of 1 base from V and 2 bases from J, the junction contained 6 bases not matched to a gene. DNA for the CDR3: TGTGCCAGCAGCTTAGTGCGGGGGACAGGGACCTACGAGCAGTACTTC. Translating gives CASSLVRGTGTYEQYF. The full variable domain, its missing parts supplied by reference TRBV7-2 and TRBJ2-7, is GAGVSQSPSNKVTEKGKDVELRCDPISGHTALYWYRQSLGQGLEFLIYFQGNSAPDKSGLPSDRFSAERTGGSVSTLTIQRTQQEDSAVYLCASSLVRGTGTYEQYFGPGTRLTVT.

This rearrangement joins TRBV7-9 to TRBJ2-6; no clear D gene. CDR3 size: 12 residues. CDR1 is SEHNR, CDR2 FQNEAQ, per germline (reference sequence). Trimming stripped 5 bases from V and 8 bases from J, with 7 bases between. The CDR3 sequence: CASSPRTNVLTF. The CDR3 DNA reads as TGTGCCAGCAGCCCTCGGACCAACGTCCTGACTTTC.

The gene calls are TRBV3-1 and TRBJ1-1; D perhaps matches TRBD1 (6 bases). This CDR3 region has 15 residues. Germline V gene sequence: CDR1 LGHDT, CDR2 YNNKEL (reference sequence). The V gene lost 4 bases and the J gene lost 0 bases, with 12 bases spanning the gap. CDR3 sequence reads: CASSPEGQLNTEAFF. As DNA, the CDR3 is TGTGCCAGCAGCCCGGAAGGACAGCTGAACACTGAAGCTTTCTTT.

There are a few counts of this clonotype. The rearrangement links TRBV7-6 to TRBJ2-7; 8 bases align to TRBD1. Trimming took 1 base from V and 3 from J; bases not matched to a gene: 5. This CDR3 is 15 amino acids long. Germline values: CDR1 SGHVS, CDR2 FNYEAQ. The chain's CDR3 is CASSLGTGIGYEQYF. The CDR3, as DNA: TGTGCCAGCAGCTTAGGGACAGGGATAGGCTACGAGCAGTACTTC.

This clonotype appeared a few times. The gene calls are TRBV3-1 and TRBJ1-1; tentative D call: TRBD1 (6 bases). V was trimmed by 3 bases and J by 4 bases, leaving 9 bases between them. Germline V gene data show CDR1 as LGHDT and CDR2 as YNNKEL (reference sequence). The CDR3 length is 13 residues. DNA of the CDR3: TGTGCCAGCAGCCAGTTAGGGGGCACTGAAGCTTTCTTT. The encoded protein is CASSQLGGTEAFF.

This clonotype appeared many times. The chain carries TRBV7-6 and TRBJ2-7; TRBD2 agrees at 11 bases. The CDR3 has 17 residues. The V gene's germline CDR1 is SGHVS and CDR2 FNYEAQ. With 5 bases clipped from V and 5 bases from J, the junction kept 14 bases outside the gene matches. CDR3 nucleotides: TGTGCCAGCAGCCCTGGAGTAGCGGGAGGGCCTATCCACGAGCAGTACTTC. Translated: CASSPGVAGGPIHEQYF.